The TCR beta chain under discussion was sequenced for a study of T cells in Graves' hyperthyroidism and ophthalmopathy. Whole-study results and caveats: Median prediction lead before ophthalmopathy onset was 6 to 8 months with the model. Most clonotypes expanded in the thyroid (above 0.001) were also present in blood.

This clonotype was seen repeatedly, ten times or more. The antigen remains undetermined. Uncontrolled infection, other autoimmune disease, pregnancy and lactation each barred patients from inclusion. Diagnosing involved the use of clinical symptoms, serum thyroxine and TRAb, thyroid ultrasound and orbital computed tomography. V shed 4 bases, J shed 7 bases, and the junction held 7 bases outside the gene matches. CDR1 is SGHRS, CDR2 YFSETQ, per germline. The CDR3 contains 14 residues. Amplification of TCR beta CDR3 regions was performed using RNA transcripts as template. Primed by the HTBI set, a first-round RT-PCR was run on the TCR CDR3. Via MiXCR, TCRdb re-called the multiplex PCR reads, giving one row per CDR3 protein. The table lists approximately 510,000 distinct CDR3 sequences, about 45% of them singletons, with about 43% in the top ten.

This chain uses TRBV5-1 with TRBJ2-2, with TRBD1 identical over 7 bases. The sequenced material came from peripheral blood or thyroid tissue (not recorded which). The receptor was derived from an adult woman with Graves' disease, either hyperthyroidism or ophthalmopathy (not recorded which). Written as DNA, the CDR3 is TGCGCCAGCAGCGCACAGGGGTCAGGCGGGGAGCTGTTTTTT. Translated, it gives CASSAQGSGGELFF.